This T cell receptor beta chain is drawn from a study of blood T cell repertoires in COVID-19. Study context: The United States, Italy and Spain were the sources of the acute and convalescent COVID-19 samples. T cells, B-cell-depleted T cells, or PBMCs supplied cDNA or gDNA.

Trimming took off 0 bases at V and 4 bases at J, with 8 bases between the two ends. The germline gives CDR1 LGHNA, CDR2 YSLEER. The CDR3 spans 14 residues. TCRdb's copy holds only in-frame clones and misses some; the assay was immunoSEQ multiplex PCR. Counted here are about 160,000 clones, 87% occurring once; the ten biggest clones make up 3% to 4.5%. The chain joins TRBV4-3 to TRBJ2-3, with D uncertain. The TCR was taken from a woman in her fifties or sixties who had recovered from COVID-19. The sample comprised peripheral blood. This CDR3 is CASSQEAPADTQYF. The CDR3 nucleotides are TGCGCCAGCAGCCAAGAGGCCCCCGCAGATACGCAGTATTTT.